The 17 T cell receptor beta chains reported below all come from one sample, sequenced in a study of blood T cell repertoires in COVID-19. The method was immunoSEQ multiplex PCR; TCRdb's version includes in-frame clones alone and lacks a portion of them. The table shows about 200,000 clones, with 60% to 85% occurring only once. Sequencing was done on a sample of peripheral blood. Receptors originate from a woman between 65 and 79 years old with acute or convalescent COVID-19.

The genes are TRBV10-3 and TRBJ1-4; 7 bases match TRBD1. Looked up from germline, CDR1 is ENHRY and CDR2 is SYGVKD. CDR3 length: 15 amino acids. With 6 bases clipped from V and 5 bases from J, the junction kept 9 bases outside the gene matches. CDR3 region: CAISDDGTENEKLFF. In nucleotides, the CDR3 is TGTGCCATCAGCGACGACGGGACAGAAAATGAAAAACTGTTTTTT.

This chain joins TRBV6-6 and TRBJ1-1, with D uncertain. The CDR3 sequence is 13 residues long. Germline V lookup: CDR1 MNHNY, CDR2 SVGAGI (reference sequence). Deletions cut 7 bases from V and 1 base from J, with 10 bases between. The CDR3 region has the DNA TGTGCCAGCATTTTCGGTGGGAACACTGAAGCTTTCTTT. Residues: CASIFGGNTEAFF.

V and J are TRBV10-2 and TRBJ2-1, with 14 nucleotides matching TRBD2. From germline, CDR1 is WSHSY and CDR2 SAAADI. J was trimmed by 8 bases and V by 4 bases; bases with no gene match: 13. The CDR3 has 18 amino acids. As DNA, the CDR3 is TGCGCCAGCAGTGCCGGGACTAGCGGGAGTTGGGGTATCGATGAGCAGTTCTTC. Amino acids: CASSAGTSGSWGIDEQFF.

The gene calls are TRBV3-1 (or the pseudogene TRBV3-2) and TRBJ1-5; no clear D. Per germline, CDR1 LGHDT and CDR2 YNNKEL (reference sequence). This CDR3 comprises 12 residues. The V and J ends lost 1 base and 5 bases respectively, with 3 bases between them. The CDR3: CASSQGDQPQHF. The CDR3 nucleotides read TGTGCCAGCAGCCAAGGCGATCAGCCCCAGCATTTT.

This chain connects TRBV28 to TRBJ2-3, with a tentative D call TRBD2 (6 bases). The CDR3 has 16 amino acids. The V end lost 2 bases, the J end lost 2 bases, and 14 bases lay between the germline ends. The germline V gene encodes CDR1 MDHEN and CDR2 SYDVKM. The chain's CDR3 is CASSLSHPGDTDTQYF. CDR3 in DNA: TGTGCCAGCAGTTTAAGTCACCCGGGGGACACAGATACGCAGTATTTT.

The chain carries TRBV28 and TRBJ1-2; D might be TRBD1 (6 bases). V lost 2 bases, J lost 5 bases, and 18 bases lay in between. CDR1 MDHEN and CDR2 SYDVKM come from the germline V gene. The CDR3 is 16 residues long. CDR3 in amino acids: CASSLGGAAQRYGYTF. The CDR3 DNA follows: TGTGCCAGCAGTTTAGGGGGGGCCGCGCAAAGATATGGCTACACCTTC.

This clone occurred many times. The chain uses TRBV2 and TRBJ2-3; possible D gene TRBD1, 6 bases. The germline V gene has CDR1 SNHLY and CDR2 FYNNEI. The CDR3 spans 15 residues. The ends were cut back, 3 bases at V and 0 bases at J, with 10 bases in the middle. In DNA form, the CDR3 reads TGTGCCAGCAGTGATTCCACAGGGAGCACAGATACGCAGTATTTT. Amino acids: CASSDSTGSTDTQYF.

The rearrangement uses TRBV6-5 and TRBJ1-1; possible D gene TRBD1, 6 bases. Germline loops: CDR1 MNHEY, CDR2 SVGAGI. The V gene lost 8 bases and the J gene lost 0 bases, with 10 bases spanning the gap. The CDR3 runs 13 residues. The chain's CDR3 is CASGGDMNTEAFF. The CDR3 bases are TGTGCCAGCGGGGGGGACATGAACACTGAAGCTTTCTTT.

V gene TRBV7-2 combines with J gene TRBJ2-1; 8 bases align to TRBD2. CDR1 and CDR2 (germline): SGHTA, FQGNSA. V was clipped by 4 bases and J by 3 bases; unmatched bases: 5. CDR3 size: 15 residues. The CDR3 here is CASSSTSGLYNEQFF. DNA for the CDR3: TGTGCCAGCAGCTCAACTAGCGGCCTCTACAATGAGCAGTTCTTC.

V and J are TRBV18 and TRBJ1-5; D perhaps matches TRBD1 (6 bases). Trimming removed 5 bases at V and 1 base at J, with 9 bases between. The V gene's germline CDR1 is KGHSH and CDR2 LQKENI. The CDR3 has 14 residues. The CDR3 sequence: CASSVQGSNQPQHF. In DNA form, the CDR3 reads TGTGCCAGCTCAGTCCAGGGGAGCAATCAGCCCCAGCATTTT.

The rearrangement uses TRBV27 and TRBJ2-1; 9 bases are shared with TRBD1. Germline values: CDR1 MNHEY, CDR2 SMNVEV (reference sequence). V gave up 2 bases and J gave up 8 bases; unmatched junction bases: 13. This CDR3 is 17 amino acids long. The CDR3 loop reads CASSLRSGQGVNDEQFF. The CDR3 region has the DNA TGTGCCAGCAGTTTAAGATCGGGACAGGGAGTTAACGATGAGCAGTTCTTC.

The gene calls are TRBV28 and TRBJ2-7, with TRBD1 matching over 7 bases. Germline loops: CDR1 MDHEN, CDR2 SYDVKM. J gave up 9 bases and V 6 bases, and 8 bases lay outside the gene matches. CDR3 length: 12 residues. The CDR3 protein is CASSTDRSGQYF. The CDR3, as DNA: TGTGCCAGCAGCACGGACAGGTCGGGGCAGTACTTC.

J is TRBJ1-6 and V is TRBV7-9; TRBD1 agrees at 9 bases. V shed 5 bases and J 0 bases; nucleotides not matched to a gene: 5. Looked up from germline, CDR1 is SEHNR and CDR2 is FQNEAQ (reference sequence). The CDR3 contains 17 residues. This chain's CDR3 is CASSPGQGSSYNSPLHF. The CDR3 DNA sequence: TGTGCCAGCAGCCCCGGACAGGGGAGCTCCTATAATTCACCCCTCCACTTT.

V is TRBV6-5 and J is TRBJ2-1; 7 bases are a match to TRBD2. The CDR3 is 16 amino acids. Germline V gene sequence: CDR1 MNHEY, CDR2 SVGAGI. V gave up 1 base and J gave up 3 bases; unmatched junction bases: 6. CDR3 nucleotides: TGTGCCAGCAGTTACTGGGCTAGCGGAGACTACAATGAGCAGTTCTTC. This gives the protein CASSYWASGDYNEQFF.

This chain uses TRBV5-1 with TRBJ2-2, with 9 nucleotides matching TRBD1. The V and J ends lost 4 bases and 3 bases, in that order; junction bases with no gene match: 4. CDR3 length: 15 residues. Germline CDR1 SGHRS, CDR2 YFSETQ. Here the CDR3 reads CASSLGQGYTGELFF. The CDR3 DNA reads as TGCGCCAGCAGCCTAGGACAGGGGTACACCGGGGAGCTGTTTTTT.

The V and J genes are TRBV6-5 and TRBJ2-5; 9 nucleotides line up with TRBD2. The CDR3 totals 15 residues. J gave up 3 bases and V 5 bases, and 7 bases lay outside the gene matches. Per germline, CDR1 MNHEY and CDR2 SVGAGI. The DNA for the CDR3 is TGTGCCAGCAGTCCCTCGCCTAGCGGGAAAGAGACCCAGTACTTC. Residues: CASSPSPSGKETQYF.

On this clone: Other DNA sequences within the sample encode an identical CDR3. V is TRBV28 and J is TRBJ1-3; no reliable D call. Deletions cut 2 bases from V and 1 base from J, with 6 bases between. From germline, CDR1 is MDHEN and CDR2 SYDVKM. This CDR3 spans 14 amino acids. As DNA, the CDR3 is TGTGCCAGCAGTTTAATGCGATCTGGAAACACCATATATTTT. Its translation is CASSLMRSGNTIYF.